Listed below are T cell receptor beta chains from one sample, sequenced in a study of beta chain features in type 1 diabetes. Sequenced by immunoSEQ multiplex PCR; TCRdb stores in-frame clones only, minus some. This table has around 650,000 clones, approximately 13% appearing once. The sequencing input was naive CD4+ T cells from blood. The receptor source for this set is a man aged 25 to 45 with type 1 diabetes. Each CDR3 is given with its conserved first and last residue. Each record gives: D gene, clone size, J gene, V gene, CDR3 DNA, CDR3 protein. D genes are given only for firm matches. Clone size is given for some rows only: seen once, a few or many times, or a class if the clone is expanded.

d_call: NA; clone_size: NA; j_call: TRBJ2-7; v_call: TRBV7-8; cdr3_nt: TGTGCCAGCAGCACCCAGGGGAACGAGCAGTACTTC; cdr3_aa: CASSTQGNEQYF
d_call: NA; clone_size: few; j_call: TRBJ1-6; v_call: TRBV4-3; cdr3_nt: TGCGCCAGCAGCCAAGAGTTGCGGGGATCACCCCTCCACTTT; cdr3_aa: CASSQELRGSPLHF
d_call: TRBD1; clone_size: NA; j_call: TRBJ2-7; v_call: TRBV7-9; cdr3_nt: TGTGCCAGCAGCTTAGGCCAGGGGGCGCGTATCGGGCACGAGCAGTACTTC; cdr3_aa: CASSLGQGARIGHEQYF
d_call: NA; clone_size: NA; j_call: TRBJ1-1; v_call: TRBV7-9; cdr3_nt: TGTGCCAGCAGCTCTCAGGGTGATGTGAACACTGAAGCTTTCTTT; cdr3_aa: CASSSQGDVNTEAFF
d_call: NA; clone_size: NA; j_call: TRBJ2-5; v_call: TRBV6-5; cdr3_nt: TGTGCCAGCAGTTACCGGGAATCAGAGACCCAGTACTTC; cdr3_aa: CASSYRESETQYF
d_call: NA; clone_size: NA; j_call: TRBJ1-4; v_call: TRBV28; cdr3_nt: TGTGCCAGCAAAACCCAGCAGGCCCTTTTTAATGAAAAACTGTTTTTT; cdr3_aa: CASKTQQALFNEKLFF
d_call: TRBD2; clone_size: NA; j_call: TRBJ2-1; v_call: TRBV29-1; cdr3_nt: TGCAGCGTTAAGCGGGGAGGGGATGAGCAGTTCTTC; cdr3_aa: CSVKRGGDEQFF
d_call: NA; clone_size: NA; j_call: TRBJ1-6; v_call: TRBV7-9; cdr3_nt: TGTGCCAGCAGCGGTCCCTCCTATAATTCACCCCTCCACTTT; cdr3_aa: CASSGPSYNSPLHF
d_call: NA; clone_size: NA; j_call: TRBJ2-7; v_call: TRBV5-6; cdr3_nt: TGTGCCAGCAGCCTTAACTACGAGCAGTACTTC; cdr3_aa: CASSLNYEQYF
d_call: NA; clone_size: few; j_call: TRBJ2-1; v_call: TRBV2; cdr3_nt: TGTGCCAGCTCCCAGAGTAGCCCAAGGGGGGATGAGCAGTTCTTC; cdr3_aa: CASSQSSPRGDEQFF
d_call: NA; clone_size: few; j_call: TRBJ2-7; v_call: TRBV7-9; cdr3_nt: TGTGCCAGCAGCCTCAGACCTGCTTCGTACGAGCAGTACTTC; cdr3_aa: CASSLRPASYEQYF
d_call: TRBD1; clone_size: NA; j_call: TRBJ1-2; v_call: TRBV4-3; cdr3_nt: TGCGCCAGCAGCCCACGACAGGGGGCAGGCTACACCTTC; cdr3_aa: CASSPRQGAGYTF
d_call: NA; clone_size: NA; j_call: TRBJ1-5; v_call: TRBV5-1; cdr3_nt: TGCGCCAGCAGCTTGGCCGCGGGAATCGATCAGCCCCAGCATTTT; cdr3_aa: CASSLAAGIDQPQHF
d_call: NA; clone_size: few; j_call: TRBJ1-6; v_call: TRBV7-2; cdr3_nt: TGTGCCAGCAGCCCCCAGGGTGTGGAGAATTCACCCCTCCACTTT; cdr3_aa: CASSPQGVENSPLHF
d_call: NA; clone_size: NA; j_call: TRBJ2-3; v_call: TRBV11-2; cdr3_nt: TGTGCCAGCAGCTTAATACCGGGAGGCACAGATACGCAGTATTTT; cdr3_aa: CASSLIPGGTDTQYF
d_call: TRBD2; clone_size: NA; j_call: TRBJ2-1; v_call: TRBV18; cdr3_nt: TGTGCCAGCTCACCCTCGCAGACTAGCGGGGGGGCACATGAGCAGTTCTTC; cdr3_aa: CASSPSQTSGGAHEQFF
d_call: NA; clone_size: few; j_call: TRBJ2-3; v_call: TRBV30; cdr3_nt: TGTGCCTGGAGTGGGTTAGGAGGTACCCCACTTTTT; cdr3_aa: CAWSGLGGTPLF
d_call: NA; clone_size: few; j_call: TRBJ1-5; v_call: TRBV21-1; cdr3_nt: TGTGCCAGCAGGGATAGCAATCAGCCCCAGCATTTT; cdr3_aa: CASRDSNQPQHF
d_call: TRBD2; clone_size: NA; j_call: TRBJ2-1; v_call: TRBV2; cdr3_nt: TGTGCCACCCTCCGGGAGGGACTACGCTCCTCCTACAATGAGCAGTTCTTC; cdr3_aa: CATLREGLRSSYNEQFF
d_call: NA; clone_size: few; j_call: TRBJ2-2; v_call: TRBV5-4; cdr3_nt: TGTGCCAGCAGCGTCACAGGGAACACCGGGGAGCTGTTTTTT; cdr3_aa: CASSVTGNTGELFF
d_call: NA; clone_size: NA; j_call: TRBJ2-1; v_call: TRBV7-9; cdr3_nt: TGTGCCAGCAGCCCTCAGGAGACTAGCAATGAGCAGTTCTTC; cdr3_aa: CASSPQETSNEQFF
d_call: NA; clone_size: NA; j_call: TRBJ1-5; v_call: TRBV2; cdr3_nt: TGTGCCAGCAGTTGGGACGGCAATCAGCCCCAGCATTTT; cdr3_aa: CASSWDGNQPQHF
d_call: TRBD2; clone_size: few; j_call: TRBJ2-7; v_call: TRBV11-2; cdr3_nt: TGTGCCAGCAGCCCGAATATCGGCTCGCGGGGGGGATCCTTCAGCGAGCAGTACTTC; cdr3_aa: CASSPNIGSRGGSFSEQYF
d_call: NA; clone_size: NA; j_call: TRBJ2-7; v_call: TRBV5-6; cdr3_nt: TGTGCCAGCAGCTTGTTCGTGGCTAGCAAACACGAGCAGTACTTC; cdr3_aa: CASSLFVASKHEQYF
d_call: TRBD1; clone_size: once; j_call: TRBJ1-4; v_call: TRBV5-1; cdr3_nt: TGCGCCAGCAGCCCAGGACAGGGCAATGAAAAACTGTTTTTT; cdr3_aa: CASSPGQGNEKLFF
d_call: NA; clone_size: few; j_call: TRBJ2-3; v_call: TRBV29-1; cdr3_nt: TGCAGCGTTGAATGGCAATCCACAGATACGCAGTATTTT; cdr3_aa: CSVEWQSTDTQYF
d_call: TRBD1; clone_size: few; j_call: TRBJ2-1; v_call: TRBV7-2; cdr3_nt: TGTGCCAGCAGCATAATGGGACAGCTCTACAATGAGCAGTTCTTC; cdr3_aa: CASSIMGQLYNEQFF
d_call: NA; clone_size: NA; j_call: TRBJ1-1; v_call: TRBV6-5; cdr3_nt: TGTGCCAGCAGTTACGGGGGGGACACTGAAGCTTTCTTT; cdr3_aa: CASSYGGDTEAFF
d_call: TRBD1; clone_size: NA; j_call: TRBJ2-7; v_call: TRBV5-4; cdr3_nt: TGTGCCAGCAGTCCCGGACAGGACTCGAGCTCCTACGAGCAGTACTTC; cdr3_aa: CASSPGQDSSSYEQYF
d_call: NA; clone_size: NA; j_call: TRBJ2-7; v_call: TRBV6-6; cdr3_nt: TGTGCCAGCAGTGGGAGAAGCGGTTCCTACGAGCAGTACTTC; cdr3_aa: CASSGRSGSYEQYF
d_call: NA; clone_size: NA; j_call: TRBJ2-7; v_call: TRBV5-1; cdr3_nt: TGCGCCAGCAGCAACCTTGGAACAGGCTCCTACGAGCAGTACTTC; cdr3_aa: CASSNLGTGSYEQYF
d_call: NA; clone_size: few; j_call: TRBJ2-3; v_call: TRBV29-1; cdr3_nt: TGCAGCGTCGCCCCCACAGATACGCAGTATTTT; cdr3_aa: CSVAPTDTQYF
d_call: NA; clone_size: NA; j_call: TRBJ2-3; v_call: TRBV27; cdr3_nt: TGTGCCAGCAGATGGACATCCACAGATACGCAGTATTTT; cdr3_aa: CASRWTSTDTQYF
d_call: NA; clone_size: few; j_call: TRBJ2-3; v_call: TRBV7-7; cdr3_nt: TGTGCTAGCAGCTTAGCGGTAGCGGCGGGTTCAGATACGCAGTATTTT; cdr3_aa: CASSLAVAAGSDTQYF
d_call: TRBD2; clone_size: NA; j_call: TRBJ2-3; v_call: TRBV5-6; cdr3_nt: TGTGCCAGCAGCCGGACTAGCGGGCGCCGCACAGATACGCAGTATTTT; cdr3_aa: CASSRTSGRRTDTQYF